A single sample is the source of the 26 T cell receptor beta chains below, sequenced in a study of cytomegalovirus exposure and HLA in healthy donors. 60 Vbeta and 13 Jbeta primers were used in PCR. Sequencing was performed with immunoSEQ multiplex PCR; in TCRdb, only in-frame clones are kept and a portion is missing. Of about 190,000 clones listed, more than 75% are singletons. The sequencing input was PBMCs. These receptors all come from a woman under 30 in good health and CMV-seronegative.

V usage is TRBV7-9 and J usage is TRBJ2-1, with 10 bases lining up with TRBD2. Looked up from germline, CDR1 is SEHNR and CDR2 is FQNEAQ (reference sequence). Trimming at V came to 3 bases and at J to 8 bases, leaving 13 bases not matched to a gene. The CDR3 runs to 17 residues. CDR3 nucleotides: TGTGCCAGCAGCTTGGGTCTAGCGGGGGCCTTTGGGGATGAGCAGTTCTTC. Protein sequence: CASSLGLAGAFGDEQFF. The full variable domain, completed using reference TRBV7-9 and TRBJ2-1, is DTGVSQNPRHKITKRGQNVTFRCDPISEHNRLYWYRQTLGQGPEFLTYFQNEAQLEKSRLLSDRFSAERPKGSFSTLEIQRTEQGDSAMYLCASSLGLAGAFGDEQFFGPGTRLTVL.

On this clone: Mismatch with germline at one junction end may stem from a read error. The V call is TRBV7-7, the J call TRBJ2-1; TRBD1 matches 8 bases. Germline-derived CDR1 and CDR2 are SSHAT and FNYEAQ (reference sequence). This CDR3 comprises 15 residues. The CDR3 here is CASSSRQGPSNEQFF. CDR3 nucleotide sequence: TGTGCTAGCAGTTCTAGACAGGGGCCCTCCAATGAGCAGTTCTTC.

In this sample, this clone turned up once. The V gene is TRBV28, the J gene TRBJ1-1; 8 bases line up with TRBD1. Germline V CDR1 and CDR2: MDHEN, SYDVKM. The length of the CDR3 is 14 residues. The trim removed 5 bases at V and 2 bases at J, leaving 4 bases unmatched. This CDR3 reads CASSPGQGNTEAFF. CDR3 DNA sequence: TGTGCCAGCAGTCCCGGACAGGGTAACACTGAAGCTTTCTTT.

The chain combines TRBV13 with TRBJ1-1, with TRBD1 matching over 9 bases. The germline V gene has CDR1 PRHDT and CDR2 FYEKMQ (reference sequence). The CDR3 runs to 12 residues. With 4 bases clipped from V and 10 bases from J, the junction kept 4 bases outside the gene matches. The CDR3 DNA reads as TGTGCCAGCAGCTCCCTGGACAGGGGAGCTTTCTTT. Protein product: CASSSLDRGAFF.

This chain connects TRBV11-3 to TRBJ2-1; 7 bases agree with TRBD1. In germline, CDR1 is SGHNT, CDR2 YENEEA. The CDR3 is made up of 16 amino acids. V lost 6 bases, J lost 4 bases, and 12 bases stayed unmatched. In DNA form, the CDR3 reads TGTGCCAGCAGTCTCCTACCCCGACAGGGATACAATGAGCAGTTCTTC. This gives the protein CASSLLPRQGYNEQFF.

This chain uses TRBV5-1 with TRBJ1-2, with D hard to call. Germline assignment: CDR1 SGHRS and CDR2 YFSETQ. Between the trimmed V and J ends, which lost 4 bases and 2 bases, there was a span of 21 bases. CDR3 size: 17 residues. The CDR3: CASSPREGSYFNYGYTF. DNA for the CDR3: TGCGCCAGCAGCCCAAGGGAGGGCTCTTACTTCAACTATGGCTACACCTTC.

The chain employs TRBV30 and TRBJ2-1; TRBD2 might be the D (5 bases). Per the germline V gene, CDR1 is GTSNPN and CDR2 is SVGIG (reference sequence). The germline V and J ends were trimmed by 1 base and 4 bases, with 8 bases remaining between them. The CDR3 sequence is 13 residues long. CDR3 sequence (DNA): TGTGCCTGGAGTGCCGGGATGTACAATGAGCAGTTCTTC. This encodes CAWSAGMYNEQFF.

The chain has TRBV5-5 and TRBJ2-1, with 7 bases identical to TRBD1. The CDR3 totals 14 residues. Germline lookup yields CDR1 SGHKS and CDR2 YYEKEE (reference sequence). V gave up 3 bases and J gave up 4 bases; unmatched junction bases: 4. CDR3 sequence reads: CASSSLDRYNEQFF. The CDR3 DNA sequence: TGTGCCAGCAGCTCCTTGGACAGGTACAATGAGCAGTTCTTC.

V is TRBV2 and J is TRBJ2-2, with D unresolved. The CDR3 is made up of 12 amino acids. CDR1 is SNHLY, CDR2 FYNNEI, per germline. V was clipped by 5 bases and J by 7 bases, with 8 bases between them. The CDR3 spells CASSYTFGELFF. The CDR3 region has the DNA TGTGCCAGCAGTTATACTTTCGGGGAGCTGTTTTTT.

The gene calls are TRBV30 and TRBJ2-7, with a weak D call TRBD1 (5 bases). Trimming took 0 bases from V and 6 from J, leaving 15 bases between them. Looked up from germline, CDR1 is GTSNPN and CDR2 is SVGIG (reference sequence). The CDR3 has 14 amino acids. The chain's CDR3 is CAWSVGSLQGEQYF. The DNA for the CDR3 is TGTGCCTGGAGTGTCGGCAGCCTCCAGGGCGAGCAGTACTTC.

V usage is TRBV27 and J usage is TRBJ2-1; D may be TRBD2 (6 bases). V lost 0 bases, J lost 12 bases, and 12 bases lay in between. The CDR3 runs 13 residues. The germline CDR1 and CDR2 sequences are MNHEY and SMNVEV (reference sequence). The CDR3 protein is CASSLSALRGQFF. The CDR3 DNA reads as TGTGCCAGCAGTTTATCGGCGTTGCGGGGGCAGTTCTTC.

The J gene is TRBJ1-3, the V gene TRBV15, with D hard to call. V was pared by 4 bases and J by 0 bases, with 10 bases between. This CDR3 region has 15 residues. Germline V CDR1 and CDR2: LNHNV, YYDKDF (reference sequence). The chain's CDR3 is CATSMQFFSGNTIYF. Written as DNA, the CDR3 is TGTGCCACCAGCATGCAGTTTTTCTCTGGAAACACCATATATTTT.

A word on this clone: The junction departs from the called germline gene at one end, perhaps through a read error. The V and J genes are TRBV7-9 and TRBJ2-7, with TRBD1 matching 11 bases. The CDR3 consists of 16 residues. Germline assignment: CDR1 SEHNR and CDR2 FQNEAQ (reference sequence). Here the CDR3 reads CSSSLAPGQGDYEQYF. In nucleotides, the CDR3 is TGTTCCAGCAGCTTAGCCCCGGGACAGGGGGACTACGAGCAGTACTTC.

The chain joins TRBV19 to TRBJ1-5, with D tentatively TRBD1 (5 bases). There are 14 residues in the CDR3. The germline V gene has CDR1 LNHDA and CDR2 SQIVND (reference sequence). Trimming removed 2 bases from V and 5 bases from J, with 10 bases in between. The CDR3 DNA is TGTGCCAGTAGTATACGACAGAGCCATCAGCCCCAGCATTTT. Translation: CASSIRQSHQPQHF. Combining the CDR3 with reference TRBV19 and TRBJ1-5 gives the whole variable domain DGGITQSPKYLFRKEGQNVTLSCEQNLNHDAMYWYRQDPGQGLRLIYYSQIVNDFQKGDIAEGYSVSREKKESFPLTVTSAQKNPTAFYLCASSIRQSHQPQHFGDGTRLSIL.

The CDR3 sequence: CASSLGEGRGAYNEQFF. As DNA, the CDR3 is TGTGCCAGCAGCTTAGGTGAGGGGCGGGGGGCCTACAATGAGCAGTTCTTC. The chain has TRBV7-9 and TRBJ2-1; TRBD2 agrees at 8 bases. This CDR3 is 17 amino acids long. The trim removed 1 base at V and 2 bases at J, leaving 7 bases unmatched. Germline CDR1 reads SEHNR; CDR2 reads FQNEAQ (reference sequence).

Only one count was recorded for this clone. The chain uses TRBV12-1 and TRBJ1-6. TRBV12-1 is labeled a pseudogene. There are 15 residues in the CDR3. The CDR3 sequence is CASSFDGRGREPLHF. Written as DNA, the CDR3 is TGTGCCAGCAGCTTTGATGGGAGGGGCAGAGAACCCCTCCACTTT.

This clone has only a few counts. The genes are TRBV2 and TRBJ1-5; D may be TRBD1 (5 bases). The V end was cut by 2 bases, the J end by 0 bases, with 11 bases between. The length of the CDR3 is 16 residues. Germline values: CDR1 SNHLY, CDR2 FYNNEI. The CDR3 DNA follows: TGTGCCAGCAGTGAAACGGACACGTATAGCAATCAGCCCCAGCATTTT. This codes for CASSETDTYSNQPQHF.

The CDR3 here is CASMNTEAFF. The CDR3 nucleotides are TGTGCCAGTATGAACACTGAAGCTTTCTTT. The chain combines TRBV7-9 with TRBJ1-1; D unresolved. Germline CDR1 reads SEHNR; CDR2 reads FQNEAQ (reference sequence). The CDR3 length is 10 residues. With 9 bases removed from V and 0 bases from J, the gap between germline ends came to 2 bases.

The rearrangement joins TRBV28 to TRBJ1-2; the D is unclear. This CDR3 region has 16 residues. The V and J ends lost 6 bases and 0 bases respectively, with 17 bases between them. Per germline, CDR1 MDHEN and CDR2 SYDVKM. The CDR3 spells CASRNPSAGTNYGYTF. CDR3 DNA sequence: TGTGCCAGCAGAAATCCCTCCGCCGGGACTAACTATGGCTACACCTTC.

This chain joins TRBV10-3 and TRBJ1-1; D unclear. The CDR3 covers 14 residues. Germline loops: CDR1 ENHRY, CDR2 SYGVKD. V shed 3 bases and J shed 2 bases, with 10 bases lying between them. As DNA, the CDR3 is TGTGCCATCAGTGAAGTTGACAAAAACACTGAAGCTTTCTTT. It specifies CAISEVDKNTEAFF.

This rearrangement joins TRBV2 to TRBJ1-5, with 9 positions matching TRBD1. J lost 5 bases, V lost 4 bases, and 9 bases had no gene match. Germline CDR1 SNHLY, CDR2 FYNNEI. The CDR3 runs to 16 residues. This chain's CDR3 is CASSGSPGTGYQPQHF. The CDR3 nucleotides read TGTGCCAGCAGTGGGAGTCCCGGGACAGGGTATCAGCCCCAGCATTTT.

This clone has only one observation. This chain joins TRBV6-1 and TRBJ2-7; 7 bases align to TRBD2. The V gene's germline CDR1 is MNHNS and CDR2 SASEGT. The CDR3 consists of 14 residues. V gave up 5 bases and J gave up 4 bases; unmatched junction bases: 8. The DNA of the CDR3 is TGTGCCAGCAGTATAGCGGGCCCAGGTTACGAGCAGTACTTC. Its protein is CASSIAGPGYEQYF.

The CDR3: CASSSLPNSGANVLTF. The CDR3 DNA is TGTGCCAGTAGTAGCCTCCCTAACTCTGGGGCCAACGTCCTGACTTTC. The rearrangement uses TRBV19 and TRBJ2-6; no clear D gene. Germline V gene lookup returns CDR1 LNHDA and CDR2 SQIVND (reference sequence). The germline V and J ends were trimmed by 4 bases and 0 bases, with 10 bases remaining between them. The CDR3 has 16 amino acids.

The chain joins TRBV6-5 to TRBJ2-3; no definite D call. V was cut by 0 bases and J by 1 base, with 8 bases left in between. The germline V gene has CDR1 MNHEY and CDR2 SVGAGI. This CDR3 spans 15 amino acids. This CDR3 is CASSYSMARTDTQYF. DNA for the CDR3: TGTGCCAGCAGTTACTCGATGGCCCGCACAGATACGCAGTATTTT.

This sequence joins TRBV30 and TRBJ1-5; perhaps TRBD1 as D (5 bases). Looked up from germline, CDR1 is GTSNPN and CDR2 is SVGIG (reference sequence). The CDR3 contains 18 residues. V was clipped by 0 bases and J by 0 bases, with 18 bases between them. In nucleotides, the CDR3 is TGTGCCTGGAGTGTTGGCAGGGTGTCGAAAACTAGCAATCAGCCCCAGCATTTT. Encoded protein: CAWSVGRVSKTSNQPQHF. The full variable domain, completed using reference TRBV30 and TRBJ1-5, is SQTIHQWPATLVQPVGSPLSLECTVEGTSNPNLYWYRQAAGRGLQLLFYSVGIGQISSEVPQNLSASRPQDRQFILSSKKLLLSDSGFYLCAWSVGRVSKTSNQPQHFGDGTRLSIL.

This CDR3 is CASSLPPGTWSPQHF. CDR3 bases: TGTGCCAGCAGTTTACCCCCAGGCACCTGGTCGCCCCAGCATTTT. This rearrangement joins TRBV28 to TRBJ1-5; D unclear. The ends were cut back, 2 bases at V and 9 bases at J, with 17 bases in the middle. Germline V gives CDR1 MDHEN, CDR2 SYDVKM. This CDR3 is 15 amino acids long.